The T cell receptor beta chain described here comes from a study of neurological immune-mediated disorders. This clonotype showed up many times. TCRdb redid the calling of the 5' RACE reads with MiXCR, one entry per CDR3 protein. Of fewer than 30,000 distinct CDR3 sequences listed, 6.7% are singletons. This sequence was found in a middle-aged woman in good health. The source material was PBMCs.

CDR3 nucleotides: TGTGCCAGCAGTTTTGTCAGAGGGGCCCTCTCTGGGGCCAACGTCCTGACTTTC. Translated, it gives CASSFVRGALSGANVLTF. The chain employs TRBV12-3 or TRBV12-4 and TRBJ2-6; TRBD1 or TRBD2 may be the D gene (5 bases each). The CDR3 length is 18 residues. The germline V and J ends were trimmed by 3 bases and 0 bases, with 15 bases remaining between them.